The source of this T cell receptor beta chain is a study of immune cell composition in non-small cell lung cancer. Some clones are missing from TCRdb's copy, which holds only in-frame ones; the method was immunoSEQ multiplex PCR. The table has 4,000 to 5,000 clones, about 84% seen once. V lost 5 bases, J lost 5 bases, and 18 bases lay in between. The length of the CDR3 is 16 residues. Germline V gene data show CDR1 as KGHSH and CDR2 as LQKENI. This chain connects TRBV18 to TRBJ2-2; perhaps TRBD1 as D (7 bases). Sequenced: lung tumor tissue. This clonotype was obtained from a human donor with non-small cell lung cancer. The CDR3 DNA reads TGTGCCAGCTCAAGCCCCGGAGGGGGCGCAACCGGGGAGCTGTTTTTT. As protein: CASSSPGGGATGELFF.